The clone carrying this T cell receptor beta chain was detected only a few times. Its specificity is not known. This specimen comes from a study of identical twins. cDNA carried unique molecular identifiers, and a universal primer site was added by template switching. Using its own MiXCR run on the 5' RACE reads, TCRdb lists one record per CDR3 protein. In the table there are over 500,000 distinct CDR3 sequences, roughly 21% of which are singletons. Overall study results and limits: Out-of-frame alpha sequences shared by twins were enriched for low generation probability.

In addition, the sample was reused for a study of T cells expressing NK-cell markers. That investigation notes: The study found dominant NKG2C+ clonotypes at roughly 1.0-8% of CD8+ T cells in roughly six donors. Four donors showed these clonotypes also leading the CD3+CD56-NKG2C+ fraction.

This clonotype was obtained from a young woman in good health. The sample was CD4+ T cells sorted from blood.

The CDR3 is CSAPRGSSSYNEQFF. The CDR3 DNA reads as TGCAGTGCCCCGAGGGGGTCATCCTCCTACAATGAGCAGTTCTTC. The chain employs TRBV20-1 and TRBJ2-1; D is perhaps TRBD1 (6 bases). Germline V gene lookup returns CDR1 DFQATT and CDR2 SNEGSKA (reference sequence). The CDR3 has 15 residues. V gave up 6 bases and J gave up 0 bases, with 15 bases separating them.